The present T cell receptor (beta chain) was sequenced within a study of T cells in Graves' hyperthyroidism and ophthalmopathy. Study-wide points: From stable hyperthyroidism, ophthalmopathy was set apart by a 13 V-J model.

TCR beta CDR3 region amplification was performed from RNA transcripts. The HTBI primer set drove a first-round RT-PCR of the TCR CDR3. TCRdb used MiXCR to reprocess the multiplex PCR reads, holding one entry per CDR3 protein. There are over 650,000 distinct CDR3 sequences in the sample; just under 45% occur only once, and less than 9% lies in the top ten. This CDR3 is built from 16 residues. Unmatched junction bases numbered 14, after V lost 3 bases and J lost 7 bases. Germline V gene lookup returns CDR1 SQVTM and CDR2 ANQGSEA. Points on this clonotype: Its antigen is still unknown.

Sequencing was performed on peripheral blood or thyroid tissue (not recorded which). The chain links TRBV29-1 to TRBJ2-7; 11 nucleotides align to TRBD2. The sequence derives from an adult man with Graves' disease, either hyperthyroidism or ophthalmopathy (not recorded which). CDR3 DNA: TGCAGCGTTGAGTGGCTAGCGGGAGGACCCACGGGGGAGCAGTACTTC. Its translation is CSVEWLAGGPTGEQYF.